The 25 T cell receptor beta chains reported below all come from one sample, sequenced in a study of CXCR3-negative and CXCR3-positive naive CD8 T cells. UMI-labeled 5' RACE yielded the TRB cDNA libraries. Reanalyzing the 5' RACE reads, TCRdb keeps one entry per CDR3 protein, without DNA. This table holds 100,000 to 150,000 distinct CDR3 sequences. The sequenced sample was naive CXCR3- CD8+ T cells from blood. Sample subset: CD45RO-CCR7+CD27+CD95- naive CD8+ T cells lacking CXCR3 (TNR3-). All receptors come from a human donor in good health. Some clones in this sample may be carry-over from other donors' samples.

The V and J genes are TRBV24-1 and TRBJ2-2; TCRdb picks TRBD1, but there is no DNA to check that call. The CDR3 totals 18 residues. CDR1 is KGHDR, CDR2 SFDVKD, per germline. The CDR3 is CATSDNLLGQGATGELFF.

This chain joins TRBV5-1 and TRBJ2-7; TCRdb outputs TRBD1, but without DNA this stays unchecked. The CDR3 spans 14 residues. Germline V CDR1 and CDR2: SGHRS, YFSETQ. The CDR3: CASSSDSYAYEQYF.

The chain joins TRBV29-1 to TRBJ2-2; the D call from TCRdb, TRBD2, cannot be confirmed without DNA. Germline V gene sequence: CDR1 SQVTM, CDR2 ANQGSEA. This CDR3 spans 14 amino acids. This CDR3 reads CSVDERGNTGELFF.

The chain has TRBV7-9 and TRBJ2-5; TCRdb picks TRBD1, but there is no DNA to check that call. CDR3 length equals 14 residues. Germline V CDR1 and CDR2: SEHNR, FQNEAQ (reference sequence). The CDR3 loop reads CASSLLDSQETQYF.

The chain couples TRBV9 to TRBJ2-2; absent DNA, TCRdb's TRBD1 call cannot be checked. The germline gives CDR1 SGDLS, CDR2 YYNGEE. This CDR3 spans 14 amino acids. The CDR3 region is CASREGGNTGELFF. Combining the CDR3 with reference TRBV9 and TRBJ2-2 gives the whole variable domain DSGVTQTPKHLITATGQRVTLRCSPRSGDLSVYWYQQSLDQGLQFLIQYYNGEERAKGNILERFSAQQFPDLHSELNLSSLELGDSALYFCASREGGNTGELFFGEGSRLTVL.

This rearrangement joins TRBV9 to TRBJ1-3; TCRdb proposes TRBD1, but this gene call is untestable without DNA. This CDR3 region has 16 residues. Germline CDR1 is SGDLS and CDR2 is YYNGEE. The CDR3 loop reads CASSAATGTSGNTIYF.

V gene TRBV6-2 or TRBV6-3 combines with J gene TRBJ1-6. The CDR3 has 15 amino acids. In germline, CDR1 is MNHEY, CDR2 SVGEGT. CDR3 in amino acids: CASSYGGSYNSPLHF.

The chain couples TRBV7-9 to TRBJ2-1; the D call from TCRdb, TRBD2, cannot be confirmed without DNA. The CDR3 covers 14 residues. Germline CDR1 SEHNR, CDR2 FQNEAQ (reference sequence). This CDR3 is CASSLLAGFNEQFF.

J is TRBJ2-7 and V is TRBV6-2 or TRBV6-3; TCRdb's D call of TRBD1 is untestable without DNA. Germline CDR1 MNHEY, CDR2 SVGEGT. The CDR3 sequence is 15 residues long. Here the CDR3 reads CASSYTTVGKYEQYF.

This chain uses TRBV4-3 with TRBJ2-7; with no DNA, the TCRdb D assignment of TRBD1 cannot be verified. The CDR3 sequence is 17 residues long. CDR1 LGHNA and CDR2 YSLEER come from the germline V gene. The CDR3 sequence: CASSQDKGWGARYEQYF.

V is TRBV5-1 and J is TRBJ2-1. Germline values: CDR1 SGHRS, CDR2 YFSETQ. This CDR3 has 18 residues. CDR3 amino acids: CASSLWISEFLPHNEQFF.

The chain links TRBV3-1 to TRBJ2-1; the TCRdb call, TRBD2, lacks DNA for checking. Per germline, CDR1 LGHDT and CDR2 YNNKEL (reference sequence). There are 18 residues in the CDR3. The CDR3: CASSQDPHNGAGGAGQFF.

V usage is TRBV7-9 and J usage is TRBJ2-4; the D call from TCRdb, TRBD2, cannot be confirmed without DNA. Germline values: CDR1 SEHNR, CDR2 FQNEAQ (reference sequence). The CDR3 covers 17 residues. CDR3 protein: CASSSHASGEAKNIQYF.

CDR3 sequence reads: CATSNRPSRGWYEQYF. The chain has TRBV15 and TRBJ2-7; checking the TCRdb D call of TRBD1 is not possible without DNA. Germline V gene sequence: CDR1 LNHNV, CDR2 YYDKDF (reference sequence). The CDR3 has 16 residues.

This chain links TRBV15 with TRBJ2-1; without DNA, the TCRdb call of TRBD1 cannot be checked. The germline V gene encodes CDR1 LNHNV and CDR2 YYDKDF (reference sequence). The CDR3 has 16 amino acids. CDR3 protein: CATSRDGAGIYNEQFF.

The rearrangement joins TRBV23-1 to TRBJ2-4; TCRdb lists TRBD1, though no DNA is available to test this call. TRBV23-1 is an ORF, with its function uncertain. This CDR3 has 18 residues. CDR3: CASINRGATVSAKNIQYF.

This chain joins TRBV29-1 and TRBJ2-7; TCRdb outputs TRBD1, but without DNA this stays unchecked. Germline loops: CDR1 SQVTM, CDR2 ANQGSEA. This CDR3 comprises 12 residues. This chain's CDR3 is CSAGGLAYEQYF.

The V call is TRBV3-1, the J call TRBJ1-2. Looked up from germline, CDR1 is LGHDT and CDR2 is YNNKEL (reference sequence). The CDR3 loop spans 14 amino acids. This CDR3 is CASSPPGLSDGYTF.

The chain recombines TRBV29-1 with TRBJ2-3; TCRdb reports TRBD2, a call that lacks DNA to check it against. The CDR3 spans 15 residues. The germline V gene has CDR1 SQVTM and CDR2 ANQGSEA. CDR3: CSVEGTSGDTDTQYF.

The J gene is TRBJ2-1, the V gene TRBV5-1. The CDR3 spans 13 residues. The V gene's germline CDR1 is SGHRS and CDR2 YFSETQ. CDR3 protein: CASTVVRDNEQFF.

The chain joins TRBV28 to TRBJ1-5; TCRdb's D call, TRBD1, is unchecked because there is no DNA. Looked up from germline, CDR1 is MDHEN and CDR2 is SYDVKM. CDR3 size: 17 residues. This CDR3 is CASRQSGVLNSNQPQHF.

This chain connects TRBV5-1 to TRBJ2-7; TCRdb names TRBD1, which stays unverified in the absence of DNA. Germline assignment: CDR1 SGHRS and CDR2 YFSETQ. The CDR3 sequence is 12 residues long. The CDR3 spells CASGATWAEQYF.

CDR3: CASSLAGGEAFF. The rearrangement uses TRBV11-2 and TRBJ1-1. CDR1 and CDR2 from the germline V gene are SGHAT and FQNNGV. There are 12 residues in the CDR3.

The chain links TRBV3-1 to TRBJ2-7; TCRdb indicates TRBD2, and absent DNA this call remains unverified. This CDR3 spans 15 amino acids. Germline V lookup: CDR1 LGHDT, CDR2 YNNKEL (reference sequence). The CDR3 spells CASSQFTPRFGQQYF.

V and J are TRBV7-9 and TRBJ2-1. From germline, CDR1 is SEHNR and CDR2 FQNEAQ (reference sequence). The CDR3 consists of 14 residues. CDR3 protein: CASSLSGAGYEQFF.